Shown below are 24 T cell receptor beta chains from a single sample sequenced in a study of shared clonotypes between healthy human individuals. Assay: immunoSEQ multiplex PCR; the TCRdb copy retains only in-frame clones and omits some. The top ten hold around 0.13% of the sample, which has 2 million to 2.5 million clones, 95% seen once. Sequenced material: naive CD4+ T cells sorted from blood. Subset reported: CD45RA+ positively selected. The receptor set was obtained from a man aged 18 to 30 in good health.

This clone was detected only once. One end of the junction fails to match germline, which may point to a read error. This sequence joins TRBV19 and TRBJ1-4; no clear D. CDR1 is LNHDA, CDR2 SQIVND, per germline (reference sequence). This CDR3 comprises 15 residues. The CDR3 DNA sequence: TGTGCCAGTAGTGTAGACTTCTCCCGGGGTGAAAAACTGTTTTTT. This gives the protein CASSVDFSRGEKLFF.

This clone was seen only once. V gene TRBV9 combines with J gene TRBJ1-6; the D is unclear. CDR1 is SGDLS, CDR2 YYNGEE, per germline. The V and J ends lost 0 bases and 8 bases respectively, with 12 bases between them. This CDR3 is built from 15 residues. CDR3 sequence reads: CASSVEWAGDSPLHF. The CDR3 nucleotides read TGTGCCAGCAGCGTAGAATGGGCAGGAGATTCACCCCTCCACTTT.

The V gene is TRBV7-8, the J gene TRBJ1-5, with D uncertain. V was pared by 2 bases and J by 7 bases, with 15 bases between. The CDR3 contains 15 residues. The germline gives CDR1 SGHVS, CDR2 FQNEAQ. CDR3: CASSLRARVEQPQHF. The CDR3 nucleotides are TGTGCCAGCAGCTTAAGAGCTAGGGTGGAACAGCCCCAGCATTTT.

This clone was seen only once. This chain uses TRBV18 with TRBJ1-5; no clear D. The germline V and J ends were trimmed by 0 bases and 7 bases, with 16 bases remaining between them. This CDR3 has 16 residues. CDR1 KGHSH and CDR2 LQKENI come from the germline V gene. In DNA form, the CDR3 reads TGTGCCAGCTCACCACCGGATCCCTTACGGAGGCAGCCCCAGCATTTT. Protein: CASSPPDPLRRQPQHF.

In the case of this clone: Other DNA sequences in the sample encode the same CDR3. The gene calls are TRBV25-1 and TRBJ1-6; 7 bases agree with TRBD1. J gave up 9 bases and V 2 bases, and 10 bases lay outside the gene matches. The germline gives CDR1 MGHDK, CDR2 SYGVNS. This CDR3 has 16 amino acids. CDR3 sequence reads: CASSEGFLGTASPLHF. CDR3 bases: TGTGCCAGCAGTGAAGGATTTCTAGGGACAGCTTCACCCCTCCACTTT.

With respect to this clone: This sample includes further DNA sequences coding for the same CDR3. This sequence joins TRBV28 and TRBJ1-5, with D uncertain. Germline-derived CDR1 and CDR2 are MDHEN and SYDVKM. Deletions cut 5 bases from V and 7 bases from J, with 9 bases between. The CDR3 consists of 12 residues. The CDR3 loop reads CASSLIGQPQHF. CDR3 in DNA: TGTGCCAGCAGTCTGATCGGACAGCCCCAGCATTTT.

The chain has TRBV6-6 and TRBJ1-5, with unresolved D. The V gene's germline CDR1 is MNHNY and CDR2 SVGAGI (reference sequence). The V end lost 4 bases, the J end lost 1 base, and 5 bases lay between the germline ends. This CDR3 has 13 residues. The CDR3 sequence: CASSLQSNQPQHF. In DNA form, the CDR3 reads TGTGCCAGCAGTTTACAGAGCAATCAGCCCCAGCATTTT.

V and J are TRBV5-6 and TRBJ2-3; the D is unclear. The V gene's germline CDR1 is SGHDT and CDR2 YYEEEE. Trimming removed 0 bases from V and 0 bases from J, with 5 bases in between. CDR3 size: 14 residues. The CDR3 DNA follows: TGTGCCAGCAGCTTGGTGTATAGCACAGATACGCAGTATTTT. The encoded protein is CASSLVYSTDTQYF. Filled out from reference TRBV5-6 and TRBJ2-3, the complete variable domain reads DAGVTQSPTHLIKTRGQQVTLRCSPKSGHDTVSWYQQALGQGPQFIFQYYEEEERQRGNFPDRFSGHQFPNYSSELNVNALLLGDSALYLCASSLVYSTDTQYFGPGTRLTVL.

The chain combines TRBV6-5 with TRBJ2-7; possible D gene TRBD2, 6 bases. V was trimmed by 5 bases and J by 6 bases, leaving 11 bases between them. The length of the CDR3 is 12 residues. Germline loops: CDR1 MNHEY, CDR2 SVGAGI. DNA for the CDR3: TGTGCCAGCAGTCCAGCGCGGGGCGAGCAGTACTTC. Its protein product is CASSPARGEQYF.

V gene TRBV29-1 combines with J gene TRBJ2-3; 7 nucleotides agree with TRBD2. CDR3 length: 14 amino acids. V trimming: 5 bases; J trimming: 1 base; junction bases outside the gene matches: 6. Per germline, CDR1 SQVTM and CDR2 ANQGSEA. CDR3 sequence (DNA): TGCAGCGTTAGGGGCCGGGAGGGCACAGATACGCAGTATTTT. Translation gives CSVRGREGTDTQYF.

The chain has TRBV28 and TRBJ2-7, with D perhaps given as TRBD1 or TRBD2 (5 bases each). Germline V gene sequence: CDR1 MDHEN, CDR2 SYDVKM. Trimming removed 4 bases at V and 3 bases at J, with 19 bases between. CDR3 length: 16 residues. Here the CDR3 DNA reads TGTGCCAGCAGTTCCCCCGCCGGGACCGCTGACTACGAGCAGTACTTC. Amino acids: CASSSPAGTADYEQYF.

This clone was seen once. The CDR3 bases are TGCGCCAGCAGCTTTACTAGCGGGAGTGGTAATGAGCAGTTCTTC. It specifies CASSFTSGSGNEQFF. The chain recombines TRBV5-1 with TRBJ2-1, with TRBD2 identical over 11 bases. The V and J ends lost 2 bases and 7 bases, in that order; junction bases with no gene match: 5. CDR3 length: 15 amino acids. Germline CDR1 SGHRS, CDR2 YFSETQ.

In DNA, the CDR3 is TGTGCCTGGAGTACGGGTAGCGGGCTTTACAATGAGCAGTTCTTC. The encoded protein is CAWSTGSGLYNEQFF. The V and J genes are TRBV30 and TRBJ2-1, with TRBD2 matching over 7 bases. Per germline, CDR1 GTSNPN and CDR2 SVGIG (reference sequence). Trimming took 2 bases from V and 4 from J; bases not matched to a gene: 8. CDR3 length: 15 residues.

The chain uses TRBV2 and TRBJ1-2, with 9 bases that match TRBD1. V gave up 4 bases and J gave up 6 bases; unmatched junction bases: 15. CDR1 SNHLY and CDR2 FYNNEI come from the germline V gene. CDR3 length: 17 amino acids. The CDR3 sequence is CASSGREARTGEDGYTF. Written as DNA, the CDR3 is TGTGCCAGCAGTGGCCGAGAAGCCCGGACAGGGGAGGATGGCTACACCTTC.

The chain joins TRBV4-2 to TRBJ2-1; D is perhaps TRBD2 (6 bases). Trimming took 1 base from V and 2 from J, leaving 15 bases between them. The CDR3 is 17 residues long. Germline CDR1 is LGHNA and CDR2 is YNFKEQ. This CDR3 is CASSQALGDLTYNEQFF. DNA of the CDR3: TGTGCCAGCAGCCAAGCCCTGGGGGACTTGACCTACAATGAGCAGTTCTTC.

V gene TRBV27 combines with J gene TRBJ2-2; D assignment may be TRBD1 or TRBD2 (6 bases each). V was shortened by 3 bases and J by 4 bases, with 12 bases between the two germline ends. CDR3 length equals 15 residues. Germline CDR1 and CDR2: MNHEY and SMNVEV (reference sequence). CDR3 sequence: CASSLRDNPTGELFF. In DNA form, the CDR3 reads TGTGCCAGCAGTTTGCGGGACAACCCCACCGGGGAGCTGTTTTTT.

The V and J genes are TRBV19 and TRBJ1-6; no clear D gene. Deletions cut 6 bases from V and 0 bases from J, with 15 bases between. The CDR3 is 17 amino acids. Germline assignment: CDR1 LNHDA and CDR2 SQIVND (reference sequence). CDR3 amino acids: CASRVSEVGSYNSPLHF. CDR3 coding DNA: TGTGCCAGTAGGGTGAGTGAAGTTGGCTCCTATAATTCACCCCTCCACTTT. The full variable domain, rest sourced from reference TRBV19 and TRBJ1-6, is DGGITQSPKYLFRKEGQNVTLSCEQNLNHDAMYWYRQDPGQGLRLIYYSQIVNDFQKGDIAEGYSVSREKKESFPLTVTSAQKNPTAFYLCASRVSEVGSYNSPLHFGNGTRLTVT.

The chain employs TRBV18 and TRBJ1-6, with D tentatively TRBD1 (6 bases). The CDR3 runs 14 residues. The germline CDR1 and CDR2 sequences are KGHSH and LQKENI. Trimming left V 5 bases short and J 8 bases short, with 13 bases between. This CDR3 is CASSIRDKDSPLHF. Written as DNA, the CDR3 is TGTGCCAGCTCAATCCGGGACAAAGATTCACCCCTCCACTTT. Full variable domain (outside the CDR3, taken from reference TRBV18 and TRBJ1-6): NAGVMQNPRHLVRRRGQEARLRCSPMKGHSHVYWYRQLPEEGLKFMVYLQKENIIDESGMPKERFSAEFPKEGPSILRIQQVVRGDSAAYFCASSIRDKDSPLHFGNGTRLTVT.

The rearrangement joins TRBV27 to TRBJ2-7; D unresolved. CDR3 length: 13 amino acids. Germline V gene data show CDR1 as MNHEY and CDR2 as SMNVEV (reference sequence). V was clipped by 4 bases and J by 2 bases, with 9 bases between them. The CDR3 region is CASSSAAPYEQYF. As DNA, the CDR3 is TGTGCCAGCAGTTCCGCGGCCCCCTACGAGCAGTACTTC.

The chain uses TRBV7-2 and TRBJ2-7; 9 nucleotides match TRBD1. Germline values: CDR1 SGHTA, CDR2 FQGNSA. J gave up 3 bases and V 3 bases, and 6 bases lay outside the gene matches. This CDR3 is built from 15 residues. DNA for the CDR3: TGTGCCAGCAGCTTCGAGACAGGGGGTTTCTACGAGCAGTACTTC. Protein sequence: CASSFETGGFYEQYF.

V is TRBV6-5 and J is TRBJ2-3, with D hard to call. V lost 2 bases, J lost 3 bases, and 6 bases lay in between. Germline assignment: CDR1 MNHEY and CDR2 SVGAGI. The CDR3 extends over 13 amino acids. CDR3 nucleotide sequence: TGTGCCAGCAGTTACGATGGGACAGATACGCAGTATTTT. Translation gives CASSYDGTDTQYF.

CDR3 residues: CAWSLAGGYEQFF. In DNA, the CDR3 is TGTGCCTGGAGTCTAGCGGGAGGGTATGAGCAGTTCTTC. This chain connects TRBV30 to TRBJ2-1, with TRBD2 matching 12 bases. Germline V gene lookup returns CDR1 GTSNPN and CDR2 SVGIG (reference sequence). The CDR3 is 13 amino acids. Unmatched junction bases numbered 1, after V lost 2 bases and J lost 8 bases. Together with reference TRBV30 and TRBJ2-1, the CDR3 gives the full variable domain: SQTIHQWPATLVQPVGSPLSLECTVEGTSNPNLYWYRQAAGRGLQLLFYSVGIGQISSEVPQNLSASRPQDRQFILSSKKLLLSDSGFYLCAWSLAGGYEQFFGPGTRLTVL.

This clone came up once. This chain links TRBV9 with TRBJ2-3, with D possibly being TRBD1 or TRBD2 (5 bases each). The CDR3 has 14 amino acids. The V gene's germline CDR1 is SGDLS and CDR2 YYNGEE. Between the trimmed V and J ends, which lost 2 bases and 5 bases, there was a span of 12 bases. The CDR3 bases are TGTGCCAGCAGCGTGGGGGTTGGAGAAGATACGCAGTATTTT. Protein: CASSVGVGEDTQYF.

The rearrangement joins TRBV18 to TRBJ2-2, with 10 positions matching TRBD1. The V gene's germline CDR1 is KGHSH and CDR2 LQKENI. Trimming cost V 5 bases and J 1 base; bases outside gene matches: 4. This CDR3 has 16 residues. This CDR3 is CASSTTGGWNTGELFF. In DNA, the CDR3 is TGTGCCAGCTCAACGACAGGGGGCTGGAACACCGGGGAGCTGTTTTTT. The complete variable domain, with remaining parts taken from reference TRBV18 and TRBJ2-2, reads NAGVMQNPRHLVRRRGQEARLRCSPMKGHSHVYWYRQLPEEGLKFMVYLQKENIIDESGMPKERFSAEFPKEGPSILRIQQVVRGDSAAYFCASSTTGGWNTGELFFGEGSRLTVL.